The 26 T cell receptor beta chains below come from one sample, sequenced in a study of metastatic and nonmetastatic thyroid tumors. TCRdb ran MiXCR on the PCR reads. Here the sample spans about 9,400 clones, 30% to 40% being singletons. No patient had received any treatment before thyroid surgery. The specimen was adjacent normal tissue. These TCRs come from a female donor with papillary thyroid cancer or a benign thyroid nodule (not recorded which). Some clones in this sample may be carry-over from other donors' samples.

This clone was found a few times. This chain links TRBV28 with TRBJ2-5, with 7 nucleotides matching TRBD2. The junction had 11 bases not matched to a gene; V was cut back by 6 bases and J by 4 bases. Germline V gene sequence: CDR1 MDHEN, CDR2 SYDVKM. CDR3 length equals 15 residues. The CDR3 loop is CASRPDVWGGETQYF. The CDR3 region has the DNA TGTGCCAGCAGACCCGACGTATGGGGGGGAGAGACCCAGTACTTC.

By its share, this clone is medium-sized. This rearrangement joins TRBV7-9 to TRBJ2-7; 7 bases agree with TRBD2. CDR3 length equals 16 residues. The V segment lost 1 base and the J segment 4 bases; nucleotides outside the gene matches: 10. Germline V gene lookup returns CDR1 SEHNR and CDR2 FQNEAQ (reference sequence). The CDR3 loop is CASSLGGSGLYYEQYF. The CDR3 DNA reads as TGTGCCAGCAGCTTAGGGGGTAGCGGGCTTTATTACGAGCAGTACTTC.

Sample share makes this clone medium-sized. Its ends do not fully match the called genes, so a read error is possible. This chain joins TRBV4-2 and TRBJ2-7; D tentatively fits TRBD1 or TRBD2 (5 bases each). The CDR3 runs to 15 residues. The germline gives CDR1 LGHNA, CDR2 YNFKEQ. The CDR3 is CASSQAFGTSDEQYF. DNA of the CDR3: TGTGCCAGCAGCCAAGCATTTGGGACCTCCGACGAGCAGTACTTC.

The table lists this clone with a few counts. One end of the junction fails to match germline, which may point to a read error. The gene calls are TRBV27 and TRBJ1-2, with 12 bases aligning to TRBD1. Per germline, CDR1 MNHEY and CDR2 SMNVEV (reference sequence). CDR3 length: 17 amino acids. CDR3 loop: CASSSTGQGASNYGHTF. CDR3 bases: TGTGCCAGCAGTTCGACGGGACAGGGGGCCTCCAACTATGGCCACACCTTC.

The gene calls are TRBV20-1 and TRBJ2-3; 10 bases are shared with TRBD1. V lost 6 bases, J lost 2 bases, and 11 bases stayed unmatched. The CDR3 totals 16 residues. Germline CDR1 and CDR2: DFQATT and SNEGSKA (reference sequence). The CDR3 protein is CSAPSPGQGHTDTQYF. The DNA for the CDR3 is TGCAGTGCCCCCTCCCCGGGACAGGGGCACACAGATACGCAGTATTTT.

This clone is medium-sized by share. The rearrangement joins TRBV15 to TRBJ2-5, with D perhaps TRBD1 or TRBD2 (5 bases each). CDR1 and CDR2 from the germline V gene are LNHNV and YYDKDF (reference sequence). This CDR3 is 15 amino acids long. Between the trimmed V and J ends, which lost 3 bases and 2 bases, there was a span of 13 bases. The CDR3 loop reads CATSSIGADQETQYF. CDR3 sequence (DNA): TGTGCCACCAGCAGCATCGGGGCGGATCAAGAGACCCAGTACTTC.

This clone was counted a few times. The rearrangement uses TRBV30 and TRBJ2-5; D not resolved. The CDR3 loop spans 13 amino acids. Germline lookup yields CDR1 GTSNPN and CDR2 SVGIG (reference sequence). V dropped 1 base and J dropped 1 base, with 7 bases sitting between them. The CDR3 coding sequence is TGTGCCTGGAGTGCGACATCCCAAGAGACCCAGTACTTC. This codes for CAWSATSQETQYF. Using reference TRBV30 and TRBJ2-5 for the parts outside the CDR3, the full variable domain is SQTIHQWPATLVQPVGSPLSLECTVEGTSNPNLYWYRQAAGRGLQLLFYSVGIGQISSEVPQNLSASRPQDRQFILSSKKLLLSDSGFYLCAWSATSQETQYFGPGTRLLVL.

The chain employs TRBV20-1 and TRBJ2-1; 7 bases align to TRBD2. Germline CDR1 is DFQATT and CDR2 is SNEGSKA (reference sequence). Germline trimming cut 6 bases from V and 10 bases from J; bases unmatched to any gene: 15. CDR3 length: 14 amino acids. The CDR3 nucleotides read TGCAGTGCAGACACGGGACTGGGGCGGGAGGAGCAGTTCTTC. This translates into CSADTGLGREEQFF.

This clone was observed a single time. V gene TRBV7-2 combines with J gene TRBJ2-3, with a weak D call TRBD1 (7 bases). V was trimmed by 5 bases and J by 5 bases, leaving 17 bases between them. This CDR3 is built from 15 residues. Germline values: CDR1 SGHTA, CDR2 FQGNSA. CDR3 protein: CASSPRRGPGDTQYF. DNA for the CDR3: TGTGCCAGCAGCCCACGGAGGGGGCCGGGAGATACGCAGTATTTT.

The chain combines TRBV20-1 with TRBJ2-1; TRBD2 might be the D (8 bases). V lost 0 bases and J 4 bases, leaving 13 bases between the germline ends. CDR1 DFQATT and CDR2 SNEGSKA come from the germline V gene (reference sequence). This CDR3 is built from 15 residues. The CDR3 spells CSARDSGTVYNEQFF. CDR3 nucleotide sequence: TGCAGTGCTAGAGATAGCGGGACAGTATACAATGAGCAGTTCTTC.

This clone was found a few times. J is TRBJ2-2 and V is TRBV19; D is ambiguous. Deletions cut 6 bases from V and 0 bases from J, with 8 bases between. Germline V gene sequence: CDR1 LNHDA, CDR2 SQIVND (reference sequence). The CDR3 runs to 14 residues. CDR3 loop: CASRLGSNTGELFF. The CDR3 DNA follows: TGTGCCAGTAGATTAGGGTCGAACACCGGGGAGCTGTTTTTT.

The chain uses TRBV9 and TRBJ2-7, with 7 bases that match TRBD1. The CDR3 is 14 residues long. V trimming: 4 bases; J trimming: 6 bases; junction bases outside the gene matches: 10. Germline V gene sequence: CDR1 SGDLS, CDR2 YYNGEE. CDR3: CASSIRDREGEQYF. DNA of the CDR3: TGTGCCAGCAGCATCCGGGACAGAGAGGGCGAGCAGTACTTC.

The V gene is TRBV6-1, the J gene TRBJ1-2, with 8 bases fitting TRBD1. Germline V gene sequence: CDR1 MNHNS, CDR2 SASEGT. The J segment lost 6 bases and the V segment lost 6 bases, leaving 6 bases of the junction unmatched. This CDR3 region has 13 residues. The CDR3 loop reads CASRRQGSDGYTF. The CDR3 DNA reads TGTGCCAGCAGACGACAGGGGTCGGATGGCTACACCTTC.

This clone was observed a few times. In DNA, the CDR3 is TGTGCCAGCAGCCCCGTCAGGGGACGGCAGTACTTC. Translation: CASSPVRGRQYF. The V call is TRBV7-2, the J call TRBJ2-7; possible D gene TRBD1, 6 bases. Germline CDR1 SGHTA, CDR2 FQGNSA. The CDR3 is 12 amino acids. V lost 5 bases and J 9 bases, leaving 14 bases between the germline ends.

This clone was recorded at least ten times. The CDR3 loop is CASSSIGTSGFEDTGELFF. The CDR3 DNA reads TGTGCCAGCAGTTCTATTGGGACTAGCGGATTCGAGGACACCGGGGAGCTGTTTTTT. The rearrangement joins TRBV27 to TRBJ2-2; TRBD2 aligns across 11 bases. The germline gives CDR1 MNHEY, CDR2 SMNVEV (reference sequence). The V and J ends lost 4 bases and 3 bases, in that order; junction bases with no gene match: 13. The CDR3 spans 19 residues.

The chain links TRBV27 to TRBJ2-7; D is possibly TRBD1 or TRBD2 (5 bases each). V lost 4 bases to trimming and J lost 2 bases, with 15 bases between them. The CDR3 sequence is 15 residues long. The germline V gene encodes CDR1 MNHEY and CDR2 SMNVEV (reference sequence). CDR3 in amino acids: CASSWDGTGPYEQYF. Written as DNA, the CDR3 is TGTGCCAGCAGTTGGGACGGGACCGGGCCCTACGAGCAGTACTTC.

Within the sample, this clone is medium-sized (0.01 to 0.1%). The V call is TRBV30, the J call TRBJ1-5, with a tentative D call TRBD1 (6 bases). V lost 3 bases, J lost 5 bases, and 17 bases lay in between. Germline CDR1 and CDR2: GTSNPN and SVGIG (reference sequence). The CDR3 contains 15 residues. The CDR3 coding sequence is TGTGCCTGGAGCCCCAGAGGGGGGGGAGATCAGCCCCAGCATTTT. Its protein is CAWSPRGGGDQPQHF.

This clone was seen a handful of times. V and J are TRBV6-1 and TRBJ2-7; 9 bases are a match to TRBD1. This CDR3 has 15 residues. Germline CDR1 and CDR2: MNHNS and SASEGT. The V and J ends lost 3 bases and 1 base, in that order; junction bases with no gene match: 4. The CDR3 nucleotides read TGTGCCAGCAGTGACGGGACAGGGTTTTCCTACGAGCAGTACTTC. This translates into CASSDGTGFSYEQYF.

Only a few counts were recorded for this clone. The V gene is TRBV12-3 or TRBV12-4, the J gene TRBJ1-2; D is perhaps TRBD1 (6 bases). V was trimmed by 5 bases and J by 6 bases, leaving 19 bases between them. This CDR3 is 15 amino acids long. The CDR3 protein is CASSPLTGLDNGYTF. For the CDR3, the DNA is TGTGCCAGCAGTCCTCTCACAGGGTTGGATAATGGCTACACCTTC.

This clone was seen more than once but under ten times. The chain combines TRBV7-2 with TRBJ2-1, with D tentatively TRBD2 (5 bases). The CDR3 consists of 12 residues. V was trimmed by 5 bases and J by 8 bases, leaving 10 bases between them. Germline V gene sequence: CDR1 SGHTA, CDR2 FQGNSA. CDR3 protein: CASSRPGYEQFF. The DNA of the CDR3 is TGTGCCAGCAGCCGACCGGGATATGAGCAGTTCTTC.

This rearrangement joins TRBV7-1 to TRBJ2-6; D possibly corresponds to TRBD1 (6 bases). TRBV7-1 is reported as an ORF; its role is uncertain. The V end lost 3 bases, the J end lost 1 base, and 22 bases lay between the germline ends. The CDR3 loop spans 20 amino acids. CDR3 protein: CASSSDYTPGHLSGANVLTF. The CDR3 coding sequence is TGTGCCAGCAGCTCGGATTACACCCCGGGACACCTGTCTGGGGCCAACGTCCTGACTTTC.

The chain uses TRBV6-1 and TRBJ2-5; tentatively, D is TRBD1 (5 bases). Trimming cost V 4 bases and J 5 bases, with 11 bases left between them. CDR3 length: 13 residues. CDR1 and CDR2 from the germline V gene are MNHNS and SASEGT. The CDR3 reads CASSVAGFETQYF. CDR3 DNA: TGTGCCAGCAGTGTTGCAGGGTTTGAGACCCAGTACTTC.

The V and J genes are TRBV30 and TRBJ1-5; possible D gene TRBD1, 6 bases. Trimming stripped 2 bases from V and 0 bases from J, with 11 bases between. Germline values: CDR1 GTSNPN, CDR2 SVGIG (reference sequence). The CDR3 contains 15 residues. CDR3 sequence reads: CAWSFGTHSNQPQHF. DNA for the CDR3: TGTGCCTGGAGTTTTGGGACACATAGCAATCAGCCCCAGCATTTT.

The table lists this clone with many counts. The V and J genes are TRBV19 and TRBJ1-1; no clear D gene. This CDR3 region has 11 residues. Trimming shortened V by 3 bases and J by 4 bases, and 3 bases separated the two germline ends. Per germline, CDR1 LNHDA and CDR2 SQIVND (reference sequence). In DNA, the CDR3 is TGTGCCAGTAGTATGGGCACTGAAGCTTTCTTT. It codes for CASSMGTEAFF. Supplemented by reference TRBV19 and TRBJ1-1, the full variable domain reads DGGITQSPKYLFRKEGQNVTLSCEQNLNHDAMYWYRQDPGQGLRLIYYSQIVNDFQKGDIAEGYSVSREKKESFPLTVTSAQKNPTAFYLCASSMGTEAFFGQGTRLTVV.

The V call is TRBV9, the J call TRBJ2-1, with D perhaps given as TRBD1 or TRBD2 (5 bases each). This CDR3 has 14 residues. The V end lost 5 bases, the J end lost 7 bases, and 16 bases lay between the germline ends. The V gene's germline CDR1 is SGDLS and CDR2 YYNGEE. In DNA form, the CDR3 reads TGTGCCAGCAGAAGCCGGGACCACGGGAATGAGCAGTTCTTC. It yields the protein CASRSRDHGNEQFF.

CDR3 residues: CAWKIPGAYTF. The CDR3, as DNA: TGTGCCTGGAAGATTCCAGGGGCGTACACCTTC. The chain links TRBV30 to TRBJ1-2, with D perhaps matching TRBD1 (6 bases). The CDR3 extends over 11 amino acids. V shed 4 bases and J shed 11 bases, with 14 bases lying between them. CDR1 is GTSNPN and CDR2 is SVGIG in the germline V gene (reference sequence). Complete variable domain (other parts from reference TRBV30 and TRBJ1-2): SQTIHQWPATLVQPVGSPLSLECTVEGTSNPNLYWYRQAAGRGLQLLFYSVGIGQISSEVPQNLSASRPQDRQFILSSKKLLLSDSGFYLCAWKIPGAYTFGSGTRLTVV.